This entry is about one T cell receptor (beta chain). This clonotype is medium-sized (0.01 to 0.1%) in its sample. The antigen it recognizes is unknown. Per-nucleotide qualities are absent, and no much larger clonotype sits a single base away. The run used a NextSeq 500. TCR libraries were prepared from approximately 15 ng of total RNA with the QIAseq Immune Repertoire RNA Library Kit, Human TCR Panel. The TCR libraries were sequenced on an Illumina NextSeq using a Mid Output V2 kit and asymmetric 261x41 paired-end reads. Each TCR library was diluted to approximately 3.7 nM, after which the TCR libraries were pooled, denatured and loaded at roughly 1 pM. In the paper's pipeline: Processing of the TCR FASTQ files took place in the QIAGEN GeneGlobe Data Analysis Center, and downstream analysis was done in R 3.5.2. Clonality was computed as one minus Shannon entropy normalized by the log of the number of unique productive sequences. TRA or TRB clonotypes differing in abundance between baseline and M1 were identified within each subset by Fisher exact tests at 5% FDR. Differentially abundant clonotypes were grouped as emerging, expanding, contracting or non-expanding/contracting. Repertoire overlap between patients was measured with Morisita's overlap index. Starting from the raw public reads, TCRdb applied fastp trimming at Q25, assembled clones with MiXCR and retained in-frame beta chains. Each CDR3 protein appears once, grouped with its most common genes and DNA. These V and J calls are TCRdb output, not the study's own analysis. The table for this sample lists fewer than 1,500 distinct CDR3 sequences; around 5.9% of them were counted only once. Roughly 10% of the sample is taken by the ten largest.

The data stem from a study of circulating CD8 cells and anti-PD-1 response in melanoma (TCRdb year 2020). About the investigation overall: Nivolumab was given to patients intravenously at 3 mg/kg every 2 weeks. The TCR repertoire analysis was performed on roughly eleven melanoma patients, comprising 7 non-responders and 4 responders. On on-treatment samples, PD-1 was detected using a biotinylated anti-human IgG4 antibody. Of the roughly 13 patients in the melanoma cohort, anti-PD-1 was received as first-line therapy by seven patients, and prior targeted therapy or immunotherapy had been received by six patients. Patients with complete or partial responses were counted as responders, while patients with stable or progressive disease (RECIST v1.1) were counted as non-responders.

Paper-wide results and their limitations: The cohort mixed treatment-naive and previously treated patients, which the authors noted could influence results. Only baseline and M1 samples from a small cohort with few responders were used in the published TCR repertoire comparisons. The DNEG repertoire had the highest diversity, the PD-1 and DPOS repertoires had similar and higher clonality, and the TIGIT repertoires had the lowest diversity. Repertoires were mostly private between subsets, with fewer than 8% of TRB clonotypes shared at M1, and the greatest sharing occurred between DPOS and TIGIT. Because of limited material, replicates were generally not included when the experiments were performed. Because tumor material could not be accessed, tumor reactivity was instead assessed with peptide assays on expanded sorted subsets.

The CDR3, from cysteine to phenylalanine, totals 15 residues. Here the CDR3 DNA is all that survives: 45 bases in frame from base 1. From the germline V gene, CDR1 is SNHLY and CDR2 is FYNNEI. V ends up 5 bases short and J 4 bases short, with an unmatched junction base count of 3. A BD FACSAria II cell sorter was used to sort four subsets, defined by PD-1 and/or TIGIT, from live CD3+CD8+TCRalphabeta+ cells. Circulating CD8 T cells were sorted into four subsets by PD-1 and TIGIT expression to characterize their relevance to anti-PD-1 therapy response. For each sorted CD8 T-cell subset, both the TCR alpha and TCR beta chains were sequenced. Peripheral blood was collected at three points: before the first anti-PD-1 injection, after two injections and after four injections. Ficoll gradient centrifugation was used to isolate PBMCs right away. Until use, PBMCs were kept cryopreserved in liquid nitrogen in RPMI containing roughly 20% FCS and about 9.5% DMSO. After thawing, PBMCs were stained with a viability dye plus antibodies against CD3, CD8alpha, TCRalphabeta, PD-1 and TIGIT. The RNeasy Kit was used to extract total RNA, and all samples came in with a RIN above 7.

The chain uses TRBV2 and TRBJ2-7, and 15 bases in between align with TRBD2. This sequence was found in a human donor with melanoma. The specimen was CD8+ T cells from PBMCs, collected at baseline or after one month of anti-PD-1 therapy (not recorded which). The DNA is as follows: TGTGCCAGCAGTTATGGACTAGCGGGGGGGTACGAGCAGTACTTC. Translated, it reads CASSYGLAGGYEQYF.